Sequencing of this TCR beta chain was carried out in a study of T cell changes during pregnancy in multiple sclerosis. Clones were sequenced by immunoSEQ multiplex PCR, and TCRdb holds only the in-frame ones, with some missing. The data contain about 52,000 clones, around 92% of them seen just once; the ten biggest clones take up just under 0.75%. This material consisted of CD4+ T cells from peripheral blood mononuclear cells, taken in the third trimester of pregnancy. This TCR was sampled from a female donor with multiple sclerosis, enrolled in a pregnancy study.

CDR3 amino acids: CASSLNGGARNTEAFF. In nucleotides, the CDR3 is TGTGCCAGCAGCTTGAACGGGGGGGCCCGGAACACTGAAGCTTTCTTT. The V gene is TRBV5-4, the J gene TRBJ1-1, with D possibly TRBD1 on 6 matching bases. CDR1 is SGHNT and CDR2 is YYREEE in the germline V gene (reference sequence). This CDR3 spans 16 amino acids. Between the trimmed V and J ends, which lost 1 base and 1 base, there was a span of 14 bases.